The T cell receptor (beta chain) under discussion was sequenced for a study of CD8 T cells in ankylosing spondylitis. MiXCR was run by TCRdb on the 5' RACE reads, yielding one entry per CDR3 protein. The sample lists roughly 150,000 distinct CDR3 sequences, 30% to 35% occurring once. This clonotype was seen ten or more times. Antigen: not known. This CDR3 is 14 amino acids long. Overall study results and limits: Some motif variants had been reported before (in reactive arthritis synovial fluid and blood). Reports say disease-linked clones showed up significantly more in matched ankylosing spondylitis synovial fluid. A TCR beta motif of about 8 highly homologous variants appeared characteristic of ankylosing spondylitis blood.

The TCR sequence derives from a male donor with ankylosing spondylitis. The chain recombines TRBV21-1 with TRBJ2-5; the table's D call TRBD1 went unverified against the DNA. TRBV21-1 is recorded as a pseudogene. The sample taken for sequencing was synovial fluid, either unsorted or a sorted T cell fraction (not recorded which). The DNA for the CDR3 is TGTGCCAGCAGCAAAGGGGACAACCAAGAGACCCAGTACTTC. It codes for CASSKGDNQETQYF.